This T cell receptor beta chain was identified in a study of cytomegalovirus exposure and HLA in healthy donors. Study-wide results and caveats: Analyzed later, association rates of TCRs varied across HLA loci, with DRB1 most and HLA-C fewest.

This CDR3 is 15 amino acids long. Trimming cost V 7 bases and J 2 bases; bases outside gene matches: 10. Germline values: CDR1 MNHEY, CDR2 SMNVEV (reference sequence). To note about this clone: The antigen is not known.

Primers included in the PCR were 60 Vbeta and 13 Jbeta primers. Libraries were prepared by immunoSEQ multiplex PCR; TCRdb keeps only in-frame clonotypes and omits some of them. The table shows roughly 110,000 clones, with 79% occurring only once. This sequence originates from a woman between 18 and 29 years old in good health and CMV-seropositive. Sequenced material: PBMCs. The J gene is TRBJ1-1, the V gene TRBV27; 7 bases are a match to TRBD1. The CDR3 reads CASNLKGGTNTEAFF. Here the CDR3 DNA reads TGTGCCAGCAACTTAAAAGGGGGCACAAACACTGAAGCTTTCTTT.